Sequencing of this T cell receptor beta chain was carried out in a study of cytomegalovirus exposure and HLA in healthy donors. Turning to the study itself: The same platform used for the 666 first-cohort repertoires was also used for the approximately 120 validation repertoires, as a later analysis reported.

Regarding this clone: Its antigen is currently unknown.

Clones were sequenced by immunoSEQ multiplex PCR, and TCRdb holds only the in-frame ones, with some missing. Of roughly 56,000 clones listed, about 91% are singletons. Broader study findings: Most TCRs appeared rarely, but some public TCRs recurred in many donors. Cytomegalovirus association was listed for 150 or so TCR beta chains.

This CDR3 contains 15 residues. CDR1 SGHRS and CDR2 YFSETQ come from the germline V gene. With V trimmed by 4 bases and J by 6 bases, 7 bases remained unmatched. Sample: PBMCs. This TCR came from a woman aged 25 to 39 in good health and CMV-seronegative. The V call is TRBV5-1, the J call TRBJ2-1, with TRBD2 matching over 10 bases. The CDR3 protein is CASSLAGEVVNEQFF. CDR3 in DNA: TGCGCCAGCAGCCTAGCGGGAGAGGTAGTCAATGAGCAGTTCTTC.